This is a list of T cell receptor beta chains from one sample in a study of cytomegalovirus exposure and HLA in healthy donors. Method: immunoSEQ multiplex PCR; TCRdb's copy keeps in-frame clones and lacks some. The sample includes about 150,000 clones, around 9.7% of them seen just once. The source material was PBMCs. These receptors were taken from a man aged 45 to 65 in good health and CMV-seronegative. The CDR3 runs from the conserved cysteine through the conserved F or W. A D gene is named only where the DNA matches it firmly. A row's size may be missing; if present it is once, few, many or a size class.

D: TRBD1; J: TRBJ2-1; size: .; V: TRBV7-6; DNA: TGTGCCAGCAGTCCGTTAGGGCAGGGGGAGCGCAATGAGCAGTTCTTC; CDR3: CASSPLGQGERNEQFF
D: TRBD2; J: TRBJ2-7; size: .; V: TRBV11-2; DNA: TGTGCCAGCAGCGGGACTAGCTCCTCCAGAACCTACGAGCAGTACTTC; CDR3: CASSGTSSSRTYEQYF
D: .; J: TRBJ1-2; size: .; V: TRBV11-2; DNA: TGTGCCAGCAGCTTAGTGGGGGCGGAGCCTAACTATGGCTACACCTTC; CDR3: CASSLVGAEPNYGYTF
D: .; J: TRBJ2-2; size: .; V: TRBV5-1; DNA: TGCGCCAGCAGCTCCCCCACGAACACCGGGGAGCTGTTTTTT; CDR3: CASSSPTNTGELFF
D: .; J: TRBJ2-2; size: few; V: TRBV11-3; DNA: TGTGCCAGCAGCTTATATAACACCGGGGAGCTGTTTTTT; CDR3: CASSLYNTGELFF
D: TRBD1; J: TRBJ2-5; size: few; V: TRBV16; DNA: TGTGCCAGCAGTCCCTCCGGGACAGGGGGACGGGAGACCCAGTACTTC; CDR3: CASSPSGTGGRETQYF
D: .; J: TRBJ2-3; size: .; V: TRBV7-6; DNA: TGTGCCAGCAGCTTATCCCGCCTAGTACTCGCAGATACGCAGTATTTT; CDR3: CASSLSRLVLADTQYF
D: TRBD1; J: TRBJ1-2; size: .; V: TRBV27; DNA: TGTGCCACCCACATTACCGGGACAGGGAACTATGGCTACACCTTC; CDR3: CATHITGTGNYGYTF
D: .; J: TRBJ1-2; size: .; V: TRBV10-1; DNA: TGCGCCAGCAGTGGTAACAGGGCTGATGGCTACACCTTC; CDR3: CASSGNRADGYTF
D: TRBD1; J: TRBJ1-1; size: few; V: TRBV5-1; DNA: TGCGCCAGCAGCGCCTACGACAGGGATAGGACTGAAGCTTTCTTT; CDR3: CASSAYDRDRTEAFF
D: .; J: TRBJ2-1; size: .; V: TRBV19; DNA: TGTGCCAGTAGCTCCAGTAGTTCTACCCCGGGGCAGGGGTACAATGAGCAGTTCTTC; CDR3: CASSSSSSTPGQGYNEQFF
D: .; J: TRBJ2-1; size: .; V: TRBV5-1; DNA: TGCGCCAGCAGCGTAGATGGTGAGAGCTCCTACAATGAGCAGTTCTTC; CDR3: CASSVDGESSYNEQFF
D: TRBD1; J: TRBJ1-5; size: few; V: TRBV29-1; DNA: TGCAGCGTTGAGGGGACAGGGCGCAATCAGCCCCAGCATTTT; CDR3: CSVEGTGRNQPQHF
D: TRBD1; J: TRBJ2-5; size: few; V: TRBV6-5; DNA: TGTGCCAGCAGTTACGGGGACAGGGGGGAAGAGACCCAGTACTTC; CDR3: CASSYGDRGEETQYF
D: TRBD2; J: TRBJ2-3; size: .; V: TRBV7-3; DNA: TGTGCCAGCAGCTTAATAGGACTAGCGACAGATACGCAGTATTTT; CDR3: CASSLIGLATDTQYF
D: .; J: TRBJ1-2; size: .; V: TRBV27; DNA: TGTGCCAGCAGTTTATCCCCTTTGGGAGGCTATGGCTACACCTTC; CDR3: CASSLSPLGGYGYTF
D: .; J: TRBJ2-3; size: once; V: TRBV5-1; DNA: TGCGCCAGCAGCTTGGCTAGGACGGGAGACATAGATACGCAGTATTTT; CDR3: CASSLARTGDIDTQYF
D: .; J: TRBJ2-7; size: few; V: TRBV6-1; DNA: TGTGCCAGCAGTGGACAGGCGGGCCACGAGCAGTACTTC; CDR3: CASSGQAGHEQYF
D: TRBD2; J: TRBJ2-1; size: few; V: TRBV5-1; DNA: TGCGCCAGCAGCACCCTGGGACTAGCGGAAGAATCCACCTACAATGAGCAGTTCTTC; CDR3: CASSTLGLAEESTYNEQFF
D: TRBD2; J: TRBJ2-7; size: .; V: TRBV7-2; DNA: TGTGCCAGCAGCTTAGGCGGGAGGTTAGGCGAGCAGTACTTC; CDR3: CASSLGGRLGEQYF
D: TRBD2; J: TRBJ2-5; size: few; V: TRBV7-2; DNA: TGTGCCAGCAGCATAGTAAGCCAGGGAGGGGAGACCCAGTACTTC; CDR3: CASSIVSQGGETQYF
D: .; J: TRBJ1-4; size: .; V: TRBV28; DNA: TGTGCCAGCAGTTTCTTAGAGGACAGTAATGAAAAACTGTTTTTT; CDR3: CASSFLEDSNEKLFF
D: .; J: TRBJ1-2; size: few; V: TRBV29-1; DNA: TGCAGCGTGGTCGGGCAGTACACTAGTACTAACTATGGCTACACCTTC; CDR3: CSVVGQYTSTNYGYTF
D: .; J: TRBJ1-3; size: few; V: TRBV5-1; DNA: TGCGCCAGCAGCTTGGATAGCTCTGGAAACACCATATATTTT; CDR3: CASSLDSSGNTIYF
D: TRBD2; J: TRBJ2-1; size: .; V: TRBV2; DNA: TGTGCCAGCAGGAACCAGGGGACTAGCGGATACAATGAGCAGTTCTTC; CDR3: CASRNQGTSGYNEQFF
D: TRBD1; J: TRBJ1-1; size: .; V: TRBV5-1; DNA: TGCGCCAGCAGCTTGGGGCCAGGGGGCACTGAAGCTTTCTTT; CDR3: CASSLGPGGTEAFF
D: TRBD1; J: TRBJ1-3; size: .; V: TRBV30; DNA: TGTGCCGGCCAGGGGGGCTCGGGAAACACCATATATTTT; CDR3: CAGQGGSGNTIYF
D: TRBD1; J: TRBJ2-5; size: .; V: TRBV9; DNA: TGTGCCAGCAGCGCCATACAGGGGCCGCAAGAGACCCAGTACTTC; CDR3: CASSAIQGPQETQYF
D: TRBD2; J: TRBJ2-3; size: .; V: TRBV19; DNA: TGTGCCAGTAGTGTCGGACTAGGACCGGCGCAGTATTTT; CDR3: CASSVGLGPAQYF
D: TRBD1; J: TRBJ1-5; size: .; V: TRBV12-5; DNA: TGTGCTAGTGGGTGGGGACAGAGCAATCAGCCCCAGCATTTT; CDR3: CASGWGQSNQPQHF
D: .; J: TRBJ2-7; size: few; V: TRBV14; DNA: TGTGCCAGCAGCCAAGAGTGGAATAGCATCTACGAGCAGTACTTC; CDR3: CASSQEWNSIYEQYF
D: TRBD2; J: TRBJ2-3; size: .; V: TRBV2; DNA: TGTGCCAGCAGTGGGTTACTAGCGGGAGGTGCTGATACGCAGTATTTT; CDR3: CASSGLLAGGADTQYF
D: .; J: TRBJ1-1; size: few; V: TRBV6-6; DNA: TGTGCCAGCAGTTACTCTCAGAACACTGAAGCTTTCTTT; CDR3: CASSYSQNTEAFF
D: TRBD1; J: TRBJ1-5; size: few; V: TRBV18; DNA: TGTGCCAGCTCACTTGGGACAGGGGGAGATCAGCCCCAGCATTTT; CDR3: CASSLGTGGDQPQHF
D: TRBD1; J: TRBJ2-7; size: .; V: TRBV30; DNA: TGTGCCTGGAATGCCGAGGACAGGGGTCTTTCCGAGCAGTACTTC; CDR3: CAWNAEDRGLSEQYF
D: .; J: TRBJ1-2; size: .; V: TRBV5-1; DNA: TGCGCCAGCAGCTCCGGGGGGAAAGGTGGCTACACCTTT; CDR3: CASSSGGKGGYTF
D: TRBD1; J: TRBJ1-1; size: .; V: TRBV7-6; DNA: TGTGCCAGCAGCCCACTGCTACAGGGGACAGCTTTCTTT; CDR3: CASSPLLQGTAFF
D: TRBD2; J: TRBJ2-7; size: .; V: TRBV6-1; DNA: TGTGCCAGCAGTGAACTAGCGGGGGGGCCGAGCGAGCAGTACTTC; CDR3: CASSELAGGPSEQYF
D: TRBD2; J: TRBJ2-7; size: .; V: TRBV6-4; DNA: TGTGCCAGCAGTGACGGTGCGGGAGGAAGCGAGCAGTACTTC; CDR3: CASSDGAGGSEQYF
D: .; J: TRBJ1-1; size: .; V: TRBV9; DNA: TGTGCCAGCAGCGTAGATAGGAACACTGAAGCTTTCTTT; CDR3: CASSVDRNTEAFF
D: TRBD2; J: TRBJ2-5; size: few; V: TRBV29-1; DNA: TGCAGCGTTGAAGCCATGGGACTAGCCGGGACCCAGTACTTC; CDR3: CSVEAMGLAGTQYF
D: TRBD2; J: TRBJ2-7; size: once; V: TRBV2; DNA: TGTGCCAGCGGTGGGACTAGCGGGAGTGCCGAGCAGTACTTC; CDR3: CASGGTSGSAEQYF
D: .; J: TRBJ1-1; size: .; V: TRBV27; DNA: TGTGCCAGCAGTTTCCAACCTCAAGCCAACACTGAAGCTTTCTTT; CDR3: CASSFQPQANTEAFF
D: TRBD2; J: TRBJ2-3; size: few; V: TRBV6-5; DNA: TGTGCCAGCAGTTACTCGATTAGCGGGGGGGTAGATGCGCAGTATTTT; CDR3: CASSYSISGGVDAQYF
D: .; J: TRBJ1-5; size: .; V: TRBV5-1; DNA: TGCGCCAGCAGCTTGACTCCCGGGCAGCCCCAGCATTTT; CDR3: CASSLTPGQPQHF
D: .; J: TRBJ1-6; size: .; V: TRBV9; DNA: TGTGCCAGCAGCGTAGTTCAGTATAATTCACCCCTCCACTTT; CDR3: CASSVVQYNSPLHF
D: .; J: TRBJ1-1; size: few; V: TRBV21-1; DNA: TGTGCCGCAAATCATACCAGGGAAATGAACACTGAAGCTTTCTTT; CDR3: CAANHTREMNTEAFF
D: TRBD2; J: TRBJ2-1; size: few; V: TRBV11-2; DNA: TGTGCCAGCAGTATGACTAGCGTCTACAATGAGCAGTTCTTC; CDR3: CASSMTSVYNEQFF
D: TRBD1; J: TRBJ1-2; size: .; V: TRBV6-5; DNA: TGTGCCAGCAGTCTAGCCGGGACAGGGATCTATGGCTACACCTTC; CDR3: CASSLAGTGIYGYTF
D: TRBD2; J: TRBJ2-7; size: .; V: TRBV28; DNA: TGTGCCAGCAGGGGGGCAGCTAGCGGGAGTAGATACGAGCAGTACTTC; CDR3: CASRGAASGSRYEQYF
D: TRBD1; J: TRBJ1-6; size: .; V: TRBV18; DNA: TGTGCCAGCTCACCACCGGGGGGACAGGGAGGTTCACCCCTCCACTTT; CDR3: CASSPPGGQGGSPLHF
D: .; J: TRBJ1-2; size: .; V: TRBV29-1; DNA: TGCAGCGCCCACTCGACAGCTCAGGGAAACTATGGCTACACCTTC; CDR3: CSAHSTAQGNYGYTF
D: TRBD1; J: TRBJ1-1; size: few; V: TRBV6-6; DNA: TGTGCCAGCAGTACGGGACAGTTGAACACTGAAGCTTTCTTT; CDR3: CASSTGQLNTEAFF
D: .; J: TRBJ2-3; size: .; V: TRBV5-4; DNA: TGTGCCAGCAGCTTAGGCGGCTCTAGCACAGATACGCAGTATTTT; CDR3: CASSLGGSSTDTQYF
D: .; J: TRBJ2-7; size: .; V: TRBV9; DNA: TGTGCCAGCAGCGTAGGCAGAACCTCCTACGAGCAGTACTTC; CDR3: CASSVGRTSYEQYF
D: TRBD2; J: TRBJ2-5; size: .; V: TRBV15; DNA: TGTGCCACCAGCAGAGGAGTGGGGAGCGGGGGATCAGCGATAGAGACCCAGTACTTC; CDR3: CATSRGVGSGGSAIETQYF
D: TRBD1; J: TRBJ2-3; size: few; V: TRBV18; DNA: TGTGCCAGCCGGGGACAGGACACAGATACGCAGTATTTT; CDR3: CASRGQDTDTQYF